One and the same sample provided the 28 T cell receptor beta chains below, sequenced in a study of cytomegalovirus exposure and HLA in healthy donors. The primer mix had 60 Vbeta and 13 Jbeta primers. The data were produced by immunoSEQ multiplex PCR, yet TCRdb's version contains in-frame clones alone and is incomplete. The top ten hold approximately 4.2% of the sample, which has over 100,000 clones, 77% seen once. The specimen sequenced was PBMCs. The receptor set was obtained from a male donor in good health and CMV-seropositive.

This clone showed up just a few times. The genes are TRBV5-1 and TRBJ2-1, with 16 bases aligning to TRBD2. The CDR3 loop spans 19 amino acids. The germline V gene has CDR1 SGHRS and CDR2 YFSETQ. V was clipped by 5 bases and J by 1 base; unmatched bases: 9. In DNA, the CDR3 is TGCGCCAGCAGTTCGGGACTAGCGGGAGGGCTAGAGTCCTACAATGAGCAGTTCTTC. As protein: CASSSGLAGGLESYNEQFF.

This clone was picked up one time. The chain has TRBV7-9 and TRBJ2-7; D is possibly TRBD1 (6 bases). The CDR3 has 14 residues. V lost 5 bases and J 3 bases, leaving 14 bases between the germline ends. CDR1 and CDR2 from the germline V gene are SEHNR and FQNEAQ (reference sequence). The CDR3 nucleotides are TGTGCCAGCAGCCCCGTGGGGGCTAGCTACGAGCAGTACTTC. It codes for CASSPVGASYEQYF.

The gene calls are TRBV6-5 and TRBJ1-1; weak D call: TRBD1 (5 bases). The germline CDR1 and CDR2 sequences are MNHEY and SVGAGI. Trimming shortened V by 8 bases and J by 3 bases, and 10 bases separated the two germline ends. The CDR3 is 12 residues long. The DNA of the CDR3 is TGTGCCAGCGGTGACAGATACACTGAAGCTTTCTTT. Translated, it gives CASGDRYTEAFF.

This rearrangement joins TRBV9 to TRBJ1-2; 7 bases align to TRBD1. V gave up 6 bases and J gave up 3 bases; unmatched junction bases: 11. This CDR3 has 15 amino acids. Per germline, CDR1 SGDLS and CDR2 YYNGEE. The CDR3 here is CASTNNPQGDYGYTF. CDR3 coding DNA: TGTGCCAGCACCAACAACCCCCAGGGGGACTATGGCTACACCTTC. Full variable domain (rest looked up from reference TRBV9 and TRBJ1-2): DSGVTQTPKHLITATGQRVTLRCSPRSGDLSVYWYQQSLDQGLQFLIQYYNGEERAKGNILERFSAQQFPDLHSELNLSSLELGDSALYFCASTNNPQGDYGYTFGSGTRLTVV.

V gene TRBV2 combines with J gene TRBJ1-5; D not certain. Germline V lookup: CDR1 SNHLY, CDR2 FYNNEI. Trimming stripped 4 bases from V and 2 bases from J, with 9 bases between. The CDR3 is made up of 14 amino acids. The CDR3 bases are TGTGCCAGCAGTGGAGGGCTGGGCAATCAGCCCCAGCATTTT. Its translation: CASSGGLGNQPQHF.

This CDR3 is CASSSGSWSTDTQYF. The CDR3 DNA reads as TGTGCCAGCAGCAGCGGGAGCTGGAGCACAGATACGCAGTATTTT. The V and J genes are TRBV9 and TRBJ2-3; the match to TRBD2 covers 8 bases. This CDR3 is 15 amino acids long. The V segment lost 4 bases and the J segment 0 bases; nucleotides outside the gene matches: 4. Germline values: CDR1 SGDLS, CDR2 YYNGEE.

The chain couples TRBV11-2 to TRBJ2-7; 13 nucleotides agree with TRBD2. The V gene's germline CDR1 is SGHAT and CDR2 FQNNGV. This CDR3 spans 16 amino acids. The V and J ends lost 5 bases and 6 bases, in that order; junction bases with no gene match: 10. CDR3 amino acids: CASSPRTSGSKIEQYF. CDR3 nucleotide sequence: TGTGCCAGCAGCCCTAGGACTAGCGGGAGTAAGATCGAGCAGTACTTC. Variable domain in full (rest from reference TRBV11-2 and TRBJ2-7): EAGVAQSPRYKIIEKRQSVAFWCNPISGHATLYWYQQILGQGPKLLIQFQNNGVVDDSQLPKDRFSAERLKGVDSTLKIQPAKLEDSAVYLCASSPRTSGSKIEQYFGPGTRLTVT.

V is TRBV6-5 and J is TRBJ2-7, with 7 bases identical to TRBD1. Germline V gives CDR1 MNHEY, CDR2 SVGAGI. The CDR3 is 14 residues long. V was clipped by 5 bases and J by 0 bases; unmatched bases: 4. DNA for the CDR3: TGTGCCAGCAGTCACAGGGGTTCCTCCTACGAGCAGTACTTC. Its protein is CASSHRGSSYEQYF.

The chain links TRBV2 to TRBJ2-1; 10 positions agree with TRBD2. Trimming at V came to 6 bases and at J to 4 bases, leaving 9 bases not matched to a gene. Germline lookup yields CDR1 SNHLY and CDR2 FYNNEI. The CDR3 extends over 16 amino acids. The CDR3 DNA reads as TGTGCCAGCAGGGCCGGGGGACTAGCGCATTACAATGAGCAGTTCTTC. Protein sequence: CASRAGGLAHYNEQFF.

The chain couples TRBV6-1 to TRBJ1-5, with TRBD1 as a possible D gene (5 bases). In germline, CDR1 is MNHNS, CDR2 SASEGT. The CDR3 is 14 amino acids. V was cut by 7 bases and J by 3 bases, with 13 bases left in between. The CDR3 loop is CASTWGQNNQPQHF. CDR3 sequence (DNA): TGTGCCAGCACCTGGGGCCAGAACAATCAGCCCCAGCATTTT.

The chain carries TRBV5-1 and TRBJ1-1; 7 bases map to TRBD1. Germline CDR1 reads SGHRS; CDR2 reads YFSETQ. V lost 4 bases, J lost 1 base, and 4 bases stayed unmatched. This CDR3 comprises 14 residues. In DNA, the CDR3 is TGCGCCAGCAGCGCCGGGACAGAGAACACTGAAGCTTTCTTT. It yields the protein CASSAGTENTEAFF.

The sample holds a few counts of this clone. The chain is built from TRBV6-5 and TRBJ2-5; unclear D gene. Germline V gene sequence: CDR1 MNHEY, CDR2 SVGAGI. The CDR3 has 14 residues. V lost 0 bases and J 5 bases, leaving 10 bases between the germline ends. For the CDR3, the DNA is TGTGCCAGCAGTTACTCCCCTTTCCGGGAGACCCAGTACTTC. It is translated as CASSYSPFRETQYF.

The gene calls are TRBV28 and TRBJ2-1; maybe TRBD1 (5 bases). V was cut by 0 bases and J by 6 bases, with 21 bases left in between. Germline CDR1 is MDHEN and CDR2 is SYDVKM. The CDR3 runs 18 residues. The DNA for the CDR3 is TGTGCCAGCAGTTTATGGGCAGGGTCTGCGATCGCGAGCAATGAGCAGTTCTTC. Protein sequence: CASSLWAGSAIASNEQFF. Using reference TRBV28 and TRBJ2-1 for the parts outside the CDR3, the full variable domain is DVKVTQSSRYLVKRTGEKVFLECVQDMDHENMFWYRQDPGLGLRLIYFSYDVKMKEKGDIPEGYSVSREKKERFSLILESASTNQTSMYLCASSLWAGSAIASNEQFFGPGTRLTVL.

The V and J genes are TRBV7-9 and TRBJ1-5; 8 positions agree with TRBD1. This CDR3 has 17 amino acids. With V trimmed by 0 bases and J by 7 bases, 11 bases remained unmatched. Germline CDR1 reads SEHNR; CDR2 reads FQNEAQ (reference sequence). CDR3 region: CASSLALTGGMGQPQHF. The DNA for the CDR3 is TGTGCCAGCAGCTTAGCGCTCACAGGGGGGATGGGACAGCCCCAGCATTTT.

This sequence joins TRBV2 and TRBJ2-3; no reliable D call. Germline assignment: CDR1 SNHLY and CDR2 FYNNEI. Trimming shortened V by 5 bases and J by 4 bases, and 13 bases separated the two germline ends. CDR3 size: 14 residues. The CDR3 is CASSRRTAADTQYF. The CDR3 DNA reads TGTGCCAGCAGTAGAAGAACAGCCGCAGATACGCAGTATTTT.

This rearrangement joins TRBV7-6 to TRBJ2-2, with 10 bases aligning to TRBD2. The CDR3 length is 16 residues. The V and J ends lost 4 bases and 8 bases, in that order; junction bases with no gene match: 10. Germline loops: CDR1 SGHVS, CDR2 FNYEAQ. DNA for the CDR3: TGTGCCAGCAGCTCATCAAATCTAGCGGGAGTAGGGGAGCTGTTTTTT. It yields the protein CASSSSNLAGVGELFF.

The chain recombines TRBV6-5 with TRBJ2-1; 11 nucleotides line up with TRBD2. V trimming: 6 bases; J trimming: 6 bases; junction bases outside the gene matches: 7. The CDR3 spans 15 residues. Germline CDR1 reads MNHEY; CDR2 reads SVGAGI. CDR3: CASSHGLAGGNEQFF. DNA of the CDR3: TGTGCCAGCAGCCACGGGCTAGCGGGGGGCAATGAGCAGTTCTTC.

J is TRBJ2-1 and V is TRBV5-1; no reliable D call. CDR1 and CDR2 from the germline V gene are SGHRS and YFSETQ. V dropped 5 bases and J dropped 4 bases, with 10 bases sitting between them. The CDR3 has 13 amino acids. In DNA, the CDR3 is TGCGCCAGCAGACCCCGAGCATACAATGAGCAGTTCTTC. It translates to CASRPRAYNEQFF.

V and J are TRBV9 and TRBJ2-5, with TRBD1 as a possible D gene (5 bases). Trimming removed 0 bases from V and 4 bases from J, with 10 bases in between. The CDR3 extends over 14 amino acids. The germline gives CDR1 SGDLS, CDR2 YYNGEE. The CDR3 bases are TGTGCCAGCAGCGTAGGTACCAGGGCAGAGACCCAGTACTTC. It yields the protein CASSVGTRAETQYF.

The CDR3 spells CATSGDRGSIQPQHF. For the CDR3, the DNA is TGTGCCACCAGCGGGGACAGGGGGTCCATTCAGCCCCAGCATTTT. The chain carries TRBV15 and TRBJ1-5; 11 nucleotides match TRBD1. Trimming took 5 bases from V and 6 from J; bases not matched to a gene: 6. The germline gives CDR1 LNHNV, CDR2 YYDKDF (reference sequence). This CDR3 is 15 amino acids long.

V usage is TRBV6-5 and J usage is TRBJ2-5; 9 positions agree with TRBD2. The CDR3 runs 13 residues. Trimming took 8 bases from V and 4 from J; bases not matched to a gene: 5. The germline V gene has CDR1 MNHEY and CDR2 SVGAGI. The CDR3 sequence: CASRGGGRETQYF. The DNA of the CDR3 is TGTGCCAGCCGCGGGGGGGGTCGAGAGACCCAGTACTTC.

The V and J genes are TRBV6-1 and TRBJ2-3, with D possibly being TRBD2 (6 bases). The V end lost 6 bases, the J end lost 1 base, and 11 bases lay between the germline ends. The CDR3 covers 14 residues. The germline CDR1 and CDR2 sequences are MNHNS and SASEGT. Here the CDR3 DNA reads TGTGCCAGCAGGAGGGACTGGGGCACAGATACGCAGTATTTT. Residues: CASRRDWGTDTQYF.

CDR3 sequence (DNA): TGTGCCAGCAGCTTGCGTGGACAGGAGAATTATGGCTACACCTTC. This gives the protein CASSLRGQENYGYTF. The chain combines TRBV5-4 with TRBJ1-2; TRBD1 matches 7 bases. J was trimmed by 5 bases and V by 1 base; bases with no gene match: 8. Germline CDR1 SGHNT, CDR2 YYREEE (reference sequence). This CDR3 is 15 amino acids long. The full variable domain, in which reference TRBV5-4 and TRBJ1-2 provide the parts outside the CDR3, is ETGVTQSPTHLIKTRGQQVTLRCSSQSGHNTVSWYQQALGQGPQFIFQYYREEENGRGNFPPRFSGLQFPNYSSELNVNALELDDSALYLCASSLRGQENYGYTFGSGTRLTVV.

The rearrangement joins TRBV6-1 to TRBJ2-6, with D tentatively TRBD1 (6 bases). CDR3 length equals 15 residues. Trimming cost V 4 bases and J 1 base, with 8 bases left between them. Germline V gene lookup returns CDR1 MNHNS and CDR2 SASEGT. CDR3 in amino acids: CASSARGSGANVLTF. CDR3 in DNA: TGTGCCAGCAGTGCGAGGGGGTCTGGGGCCAACGTCCTGACTTTC.

A few counts support this clone. The chain is built from TRBV2 and TRBJ1-2; 7 positions agree with TRBD1. The CDR3 sequence is 14 residues long. With 5 bases clipped from V and 4 bases from J, the junction kept 7 bases outside the gene matches. Germline V gene data show CDR1 as SNHLY and CDR2 as FYNNEI. CDR3 amino acids: CASSIEQGSYGYTF. The CDR3 nucleotides are TGTGCCAGCAGTATAGAACAGGGGTCCTATGGCTACACCTTC. Supplemented by reference TRBV2 and TRBJ1-2, the full variable domain reads EPEVTQTPSHQVTQMGQEVILRCVPISNHLYFYWYRQILGQKVEFLVSFYNNEISEKSEIFDDQFSVERPDGSNFTLKIRSTKLEDSAMYFCASSIEQGSYGYTFGSGTRLTVV.

The rearrangement links TRBV5-6 to TRBJ1-2; 7 nucleotides line up with TRBD1. Germline V gene data show CDR1 as SGHDT and CDR2 as YYEEEE. The V and J ends lost 4 bases and 0 bases, in that order; junction bases with no gene match: 12. The CDR3 contains 17 residues. The CDR3 region has the DNA TGTGCCAGCAGCGCGGCGGAGGGGGCAATTGCTAACTATGGCTACACCTTC. It translates to CASSAAEGAIANYGYTF.

This sequence joins TRBV4-2 and TRBJ2-2, with 9 bases aligning to TRBD2. CDR3 length: 16 residues. V dropped 0 bases and J dropped 7; count of bases not matched to a gene: 6. Germline V gives CDR1 LGHNA, CDR2 YNFKEQ. The CDR3 is CASSQDLAGEGGELFF. CDR3 DNA sequence: TGTGCCAGCAGCCAAGATTTAGCGGGAGAGGGCGGGGAGCTGTTTTTT.

The chain recombines TRBV5-4 with TRBJ2-7; D remains ambiguous. Germline CDR1 and CDR2: SGHNT and YYREEE (reference sequence). Trimming removed 3 bases from V and 0 bases from J, with 10 bases in between. The CDR3 has 14 residues. CDR3 region: CASSSAVTSYEQYF. CDR3 DNA: TGTGCCAGCAGCTCGGCGGTAACCTCCTACGAGCAGTACTTC.